Listed below are T cell receptor beta chains from one sample, sequenced in a study of blood T cell repertoires in COVID-19. Libraries were prepared by immunoSEQ multiplex PCR; TCRdb keeps only in-frame clonotypes and omits some of them. The sample contains more than 200,000 clones, around 90% of which appear only once. The source material was peripheral blood. All receptors derive from a man in his 70s with acute or convalescent COVID-19. The conserved cysteine and the conserved F or W are not part of the CDR3 here.

CDR3 protein	V gene	J gene
ASSPGLAGGEEQY	TRBV5-1	TRBJ2-7
ASSRAGTDTGELF	TRBV3-1/TRBV3-2	TRBJ2-2
ASSAGLAASHTGELF	TRBV19	TRBJ2-2
ASSPQGNYGYT	TRBV6-5	TRBJ1-2
ASSEAWTVEAF	TRBV6-1	TRBJ1-1
ASSDQGVANEKLF	TRBV6-1	TRBJ1-4
SVDVAGGETQY	TRBV29-1	TRBJ2-5
ASSFSAGGLRTDTQY	TRBV11-2	TRBJ2-3
ASSFWSGSSHEQF	TRBV3-1/TRBV3-2	TRBJ2-1
ASSLGGSSYEQY	TRBV5-1	TRBJ2-7
ASSGRRTDTQY	TRBV5-4	TRBJ2-3
ASSQDWTGEGDRAYQPQH	TRBV4-3	TRBJ1-5
ASSLGSGRTDEQY	TRBV5-1	TRBJ2-7
ASSPGTGGLHSYEQY	TRBV7-9	TRBJ2-7
ASSPRGNTGELF	TRBV18	TRBJ2-2
ASRKGLADYNEQF	TRBV6-5	TRBJ2-1
ASGTLWDTEAF	TRBV19	TRBJ1-1
ASKGDRVQPQH	TRBV2	TRBJ1-5
ASRAGTSGSYNEQF	TRBV28	TRBJ2-1
ASSPLAGGLNNEQF	TRBV6-2/TRBV6-3	TRBJ2-1
ASSTLTSSNEQF	TRBV7-9	TRBJ2-1
ASSPDRGIYEQY	TRBV7-2	TRBJ2-7
ASSRLNLAKNIQY	TRBV6-5	TRBJ2-4
ASSYTQGFEQF	TRBV6-5	TRBJ2-1
ASSDAQGNGELF	TRBV2	TRBJ2-2
ATSREGAGVSDTQY	TRBV15	TRBJ2-3
AIKGAFSTDTQY	TRBV10-3	TRBJ2-3
SARLTDTQY	TRBV20-1	TRBJ2-3
ASSLSPSAIQETQY	TRBV27	TRBJ2-5
ASSFYSGSSYTGELF	TRBV3-1/TRBV3-2	TRBJ2-2
ATRRDHSSYNEQF	TRBV19	TRBJ2-1
ASSIFGGEQY	TRBV19	TRBJ2-7
AWSVSGVGTDTQY	TRBV30	TRBJ2-3
AWSGLAGAPRDTQY	TRBV30	TRBJ2-3
ASSAIGQGPNYGYT	TRBV9	TRBJ1-2
ASSLGGGITEAF	TRBV28	TRBJ1-1
ASSLSGNNQPQH	TRBV28	TRBJ1-5
ASSQISGINTEAF	TRBV3-1/TRBV3-2	TRBJ1-1
ASSLGGQGNQPQH	TRBV7-2	TRBJ1-5
ASSPRTGGPTDTQY	TRBV7-9	TRBJ2-3
SASETTGHPSVMPQH	TRBV20-1	TRBJ1-5
ATRVGANVLT	TRBV12-3/TRBV12-4	TRBJ2-6
ASSEMGGTYGYT	TRBV2	TRBJ1-2
ASSPQGLAGVEQY	TRBV28	TRBJ2-7
ASSPFGSSGRTDTQY	TRBV18	TRBJ2-3
ASSQDLRRTSGIRNEQF	TRBV4-1	TRBJ2-1
ASRVSTGPSDGYT	TRBV5-1	TRBJ1-2
ASRGQGMNEQF	TRBV27	TRBJ2-1
ASILDREGTGELF	TRBV2	TRBJ2-2
ASKLDSARTNSPLH	TRBV5-4	TRBJ1-6
ASSQSGTRASYEQY	TRBV3-1/TRBV3-2	TRBJ2-7
ASSQVAGIGPYEQY	TRBV14	TRBJ2-7
ASSPGQGYTGELF	TRBV14	TRBJ2-2
ASSISGQGAAQPQH	TRBV19	TRBJ1-5
ASSLDGLAGSLQY	TRBV11-3	TRBJ2-5
ASSHAGRANTEAF	TRBV19	TRBJ1-1
ASSPRLAANEQF	TRBV9	TRBJ2-1
SASYRDRADTQY	TRBV20-1	TRBJ2-3
ASSLRPGGSYEQY	TRBV7-6	TRBJ2-7
ASSLRDGGGYT	TRBV7-2	TRBJ1-2